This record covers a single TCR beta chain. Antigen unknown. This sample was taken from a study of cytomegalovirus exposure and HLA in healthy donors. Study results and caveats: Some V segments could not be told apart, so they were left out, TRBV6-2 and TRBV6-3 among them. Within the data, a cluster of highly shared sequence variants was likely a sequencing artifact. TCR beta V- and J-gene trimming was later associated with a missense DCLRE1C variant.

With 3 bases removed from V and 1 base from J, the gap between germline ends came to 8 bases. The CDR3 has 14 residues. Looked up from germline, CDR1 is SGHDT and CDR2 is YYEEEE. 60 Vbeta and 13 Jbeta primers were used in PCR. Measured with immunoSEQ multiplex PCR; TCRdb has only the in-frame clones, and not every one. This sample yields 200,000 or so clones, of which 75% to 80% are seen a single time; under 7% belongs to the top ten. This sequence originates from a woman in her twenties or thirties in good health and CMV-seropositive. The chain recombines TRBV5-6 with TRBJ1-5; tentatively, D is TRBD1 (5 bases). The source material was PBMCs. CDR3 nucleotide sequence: TGTGCCAGCAGCTGGAGGGACAGCAATCAGCCCCAGCATTTT. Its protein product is CASSWRDSNQPQHF. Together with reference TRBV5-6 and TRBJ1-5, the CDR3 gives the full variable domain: DAGVTQSPTHLIKTRGQQVTLRCSPKSGHDTVSWYQQALGQGPQFIFQYYEEEERQRGNFPDRFSGHQFPNYSSELNVNALLLGDSALYLCASSWRDSNQPQHFGDGTRLSIL.